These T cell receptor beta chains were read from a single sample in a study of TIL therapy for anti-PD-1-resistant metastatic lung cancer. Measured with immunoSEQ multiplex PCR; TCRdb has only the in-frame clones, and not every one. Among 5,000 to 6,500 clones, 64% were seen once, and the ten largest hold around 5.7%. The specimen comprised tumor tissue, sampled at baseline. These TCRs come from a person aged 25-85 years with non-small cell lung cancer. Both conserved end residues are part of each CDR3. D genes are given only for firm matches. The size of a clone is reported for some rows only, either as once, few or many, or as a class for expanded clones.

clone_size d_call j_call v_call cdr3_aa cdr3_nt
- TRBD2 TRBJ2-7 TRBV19 CASSIDLASGSYEQYF TGTGCCAGTAGTATAGATCTGGCTAGCGGCTCCTACGAGCAGTACTTC
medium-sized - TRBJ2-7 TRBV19 CATRDFEEQYF TGTGCCACGAGGGACTTTGAGGAGCAGTACTTC
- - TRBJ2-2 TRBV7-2 CASSLARDTGELFF TGTGCCAGCAGCTTAGCTCGGGACACCGGGGAGCTGTTTTTT
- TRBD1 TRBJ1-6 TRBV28 CASASTGTGLNSPLHF TGTGCCAGCGCCAGCACCGGGACAGGTCTAAATTCACCCCTCCACTTT
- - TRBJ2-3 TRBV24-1 CATSDPSFTDTQYF TGTGCCACCAGTGATCCGAGCTTCACAGATACGCAGTATTTT
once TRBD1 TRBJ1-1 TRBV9 CASSGQGGRDTEAFF TGTGCCAGCAGCGGACAGGGGGGTCGGGACACTGAAGCTTTCTTT
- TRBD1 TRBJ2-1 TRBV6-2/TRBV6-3 CASSRTGGAHNEQFF TGTGCCAGCAGTCGGACAGGGGGCGCCCACAATGAGCAGTTCTTC
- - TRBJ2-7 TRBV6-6 CASSPRGAVEQYF TGTGCCAGCAGTCCCCGGGGGGCAGTCGAGCAGTACTTC
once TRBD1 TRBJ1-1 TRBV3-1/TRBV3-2 CASSPLRQGGGEAFF TGTGCCAGCAGCCCCCTAAGACAGGGTGGTGGTGAAGCTTTCTTT
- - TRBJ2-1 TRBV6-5 CASSRDRLNEQFF TGTGCCAGCAGTCGAGACAGACTCAATGAGCAGTTCTTC
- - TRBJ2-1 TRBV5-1 CASSSAGIEQFF TGCGCCAGCAGCTCTGCGGGAATTGAGCAGTTCTTC
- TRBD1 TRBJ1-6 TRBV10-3 CASRGTGDLSPLHF TGTGCCAGCCGAGGGACAGGGGATCTTTCACCCCTCCACTTT
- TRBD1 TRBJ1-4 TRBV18 CASSPTGDEKLFF TGTGCCAGCTCGCCCACAGGGGACGAAAAACTGTTTTTT
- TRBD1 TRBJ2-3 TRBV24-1 CATSARTGFKTDTQYF TGTGCCACCAGTGCACGGACAGGGTTTAAGACAGATACGCAGTATTTT
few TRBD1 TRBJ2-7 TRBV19 CASSGQVGSYEQYF TGTGCCAGTAGCGGACAGGTAGGCTCCTACGAGCAGTACTTC
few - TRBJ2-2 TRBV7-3 CASSSDSYTGELFF TGTGCCAGCAGCTCGGACAGTTACACCGGGGAGCTGTTTTTT
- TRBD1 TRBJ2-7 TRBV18 CASSVGQGAFEQYF TGTGCCAGCTCAGTCGGGCAGGGGGCTTTCGAGCAGTACTTC
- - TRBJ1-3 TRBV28 CASSGRGSGNTIYF TGTGCCAGCAGTGGGAGGGGCTCTGGAAACACCATATATTTT
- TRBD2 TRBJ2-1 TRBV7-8 CASSLLDLAGHNEQFF TGTGCCAGCAGCTTATTGGATCTAGCGGGGCACAATGAGCAGTTCTTC
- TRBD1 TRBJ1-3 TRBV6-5 CASSYGTAGNTIYF TGTGCCAGCAGTTACGGGACAGCTGGAAACACCATATATTTT
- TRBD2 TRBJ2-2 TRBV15 CATSRFPPGLATGELFF TGTGCCACCAGCAGGTTCCCACCGGGACTAGCCACCGGGGAGCTGTTTTTT
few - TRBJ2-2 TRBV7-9 CASSSGGTGELFF TGTGCCAGCAGCTCAGGGGGGACCGGGGAGCTGTTTTTT